This TCR beta chain appears in the sequencing data of a study of blood T cell repertoires in COVID-19. About the study: The United States, Italy and Spain provided the acute and convalescent COVID-19 samples. PBMCs, B-cell-depleted T cells, or T cells provided the cDNA or gDNA that made up the material.

As originally analysed: The assay estimated nucleated cells by amplifying reference gene primers. Produced via immunoSEQ multiplex PCR; TCRdb's table is partial and in-frame only. V and J calls and clone size are given by that table; D and trimming were obtained from the DNA. Seen here are about 64,000 clones, 75% to 85% observed once, and the top ten hold roughly 5.6%. Germline CDR1 and CDR2: MNHNY and SVGAGI (reference sequence). The length of the CDR3 is 14 residues. V lost 0 bases and J lost 2, with 8 bases in between. This clonotype was sampled from a woman aged 60 to 75 with acute or convalescent COVID-19. The sequenced material came from peripheral blood. The V call is TRBV6-6, the J call TRBJ2-7; D unresolved. The CDR3 DNA follows: TGTGCCAGCAGTTACTCGCAGGTCCCCTACGAGCAGTACTTC. It is translated as CASSYSQVPYEQYF.